This entry lists 21 T cell receptor beta chains sequenced from one sample in a study of T-cell memory formation after mild COVID-19. In TCRdb, the 5' RACE reads were re-called with MiXCR into one record per CDR3 protein. This repertoire shows about 110,000 distinct CDR3 sequences, around 12% found once; its top ten account for more than 25%. Sequenced input: PBMCs or a T cell subset sorted from them (not recorded which). These receptors originate from an adult woman who had mild COVID-19 (a few samples of this study predate the infection). Cell type and time point are not known.

The V call is TRBV2, the J call TRBJ2-1; the match to TRBD2 covers 12 bases. CDR1 is SNHLY and CDR2 is FYNNEI in the germline V gene. V was clipped by 2 bases and J by 7 bases; unmatched bases: 3. The CDR3 extends over 15 amino acids. The CDR3 DNA follows: TGTGCCAGCAGTGAACTAGCGGGAGGGAATAATGAGCAGTTCTTC. The encoded protein is CASSELAGGNNEQFF.

This clonotype appeared a few times. This chain joins TRBV9 and TRBJ2-7; 8 bases map to TRBD1. J lost 2 bases, V lost 3 bases, and 7 bases had no gene match. Germline V gene sequence: CDR1 SGDLS, CDR2 YYNGEE. The CDR3 sequence is 15 residues long. CDR3 in amino acids: CASSAGGTGAYEQYF. The CDR3 DNA follows: TGTGCCAGCAGCGCAGGGGGCACTGGCGCCTACGAGCAGTACTTC. The full variable domain, in which reference TRBV9 and TRBJ2-7 provide the parts outside the CDR3, is DSGVTQTPKHLITATGQRVTLRCSPRSGDLSVYWYQQSLDQGLQFLIQYYNGEERAKGNILERFSAQQFPDLHSELNLSSLELGDSALYFCASSAGGTGAYEQYFGPGTRLTVT.

This clonotype was detected only a few times. The chain links TRBV20-1 to TRBJ2-1; the D is unclear. The CDR3 runs to 11 residues. Per germline, CDR1 DFQATT and CDR2 SNEGSKA (reference sequence). V was trimmed by 2 bases and J by 8 bases, leaving 7 bases between them. CDR3 amino acids: CSARLSYEQFF. The DNA of the CDR3 is TGCAGTGCTAGACTAAGTTATGAGCAGTTCTTC.

This clonotype was counted a few times. The chain recombines TRBV12-3 or TRBV12-4 with TRBJ2-2, with 9 nucleotides matching TRBD2. The V segment lost 3 bases and the J segment 2 bases; nucleotides outside the gene matches: 4. The CDR3 runs to 16 residues. CDR3 region: CASSFFLAGNTGELFF. In DNA form, the CDR3 reads TGTGCCAGCAGTTTTTTTCTAGCGGGAAACACCGGGGAGCTGTTTTTT.

In this sample, this clonotype turned up a few times. The chain links TRBV4-3 to TRBJ2-1; 8 nucleotides align to TRBD2. The CDR3 extends over 16 amino acids. Per the germline V gene, CDR1 is LGHNA and CDR2 is YSLEER. V was pared by 0 bases and J by 7 bases, with 8 bases of the junction left unmatched. This chain's CDR3 is CASSQDLTGGGNEQFF. The CDR3 region has the DNA TGCGCCAGCAGCCAAGATCTGACGGGAGGGGGGAATGAGCAGTTCTTC.

This clonotype was detected only a few times. The genes are TRBV7-6 and TRBJ2-3; no clear D gene. The CDR3 is 13 amino acids. CDR1 and CDR2 from the germline V gene are SGHVS and FNYEAQ. Between the trimmed V and J ends, which lost 5 bases and 4 bases, there was a span of 10 bases. CDR3 amino acids: CASSLGVSDTQYF. The DNA for the CDR3 is TGTGCCAGCAGCCTTGGGGTGTCAGATACGCAGTATTTT.

CDR3 protein: CASSVADRDYGYTF. CDR3 coding DNA: TGTGCCAGCAGTGTGGCGGACAGGGACTATGGCTACACCTTC. The chain carries TRBV27 and TRBJ1-2, with 8 bases lining up with TRBD1. The CDR3 spans 14 residues. V lost 5 bases and J lost 3; bases outside the gene matches: 5. CDR1 and CDR2 from the germline V gene are MNHEY and SMNVEV (reference sequence).

This clonotype turned up a few times. The J gene is TRBJ2-6, the V gene TRBV6-5, with TRBD2 matching over 11 bases. The V segment lost 2 bases and the J segment 0 bases; nucleotides outside the gene matches: 6. CDR1 MNHEY and CDR2 SVGAGI come from the germline V gene. CDR3 size: 19 residues. The CDR3 sequence: CASSYLLSGRASGANVLTF. The DNA for the CDR3 is TGTGCCAGCAGTTACCTCCTTAGCGGGAGGGCCTCTGGGGCCAACGTCCTGACTTTC.

The V call is TRBV19, the J call TRBJ1-2, with D tentatively TRBD1 (6 bases). The germline gives CDR1 LNHDA, CDR2 SQIVND (reference sequence). V gave up 3 bases and J gave up 8 bases, with 16 bases separating them. This CDR3 is built from 14 residues. The CDR3 nucleotides read TGTGCCAGTAGTATGGGGGGCCTTGGCCACGGCTACACCTTC. This codes for CASSMGGLGHGYTF.

The chain combines TRBV7-9 with TRBJ1-2, with 8 bases aligning to TRBD1. There are 17 residues in the CDR3. The germline V gene has CDR1 SEHNR and CDR2 FQNEAQ (reference sequence). Trimming at V came to 1 base and at J to 6 bases, leaving 13 bases not matched to a gene. The CDR3 spells CASSLDRTGISGDGYTF. The CDR3 DNA reads as TGTGCCAGCAGCTTAGACAGGACAGGGATTAGTGGAGATGGCTACACCTTC.

V is TRBV5-4 and J is TRBJ1-5; D ambiguous. V gave up 1 base and J gave up 3 bases, with 5 bases separating them. CDR1 and CDR2 (germline): SGHNT, YYREEE (reference sequence). The CDR3 loop spans 13 amino acids. The CDR3 sequence is CASSLSPNQPQHF. CDR3 coding DNA: TGTGCCAGCAGCTTGTCCCCCAATCAGCCCCAGCATTTT.

CDR3 protein: CASSVDAVNTEAFF. The CDR3 coding sequence is TGTGCCAGCAGCGTAGATGCCGTGAACACTGAAGCTTTCTTT. The chain joins TRBV9 to TRBJ1-1; D is uncertain. This CDR3 spans 14 amino acids. The germline CDR1 and CDR2 sequences are SGDLS and YYNGEE. The germline V and J ends were trimmed by 0 bases and 0 bases, with 6 bases remaining between them.

The genes are TRBV9 and TRBJ2-1; D not certain. Germline CDR1 reads SGDLS; CDR2 reads YYNGEE. V dropped 4 bases and J dropped 5 bases, with 7 bases sitting between them. This CDR3 spans 12 amino acids. The chain's CDR3 is CASSPTNNEQFF. Here the CDR3 DNA reads TGTGCCAGCAGCCCAACTAACAATGAGCAGTTCTTC.

This clonotype occurred a few times. V gene TRBV6-1 combines with J gene TRBJ2-1; 9 nucleotides line up with TRBD2. V shed 9 bases, J shed 0 bases, and the junction held 6 bases outside the gene matches. The length of the CDR3 is 15 residues. Germline values: CDR1 MNHNS, CDR2 SASEGT. CDR3 in amino acids: CASKTSGDSYNEQFF. CDR3 nucleotides: TGTGCCAGTAAGACTAGCGGAGACTCCTACAATGAGCAGTTCTTC.

In this sample, this clonotype turned up a few times. The chain carries TRBV9 and TRBJ2-1, with 9 bases identical to TRBD2. Germline V gene lookup returns CDR1 SGDLS and CDR2 YYNGEE. The trim removed 3 bases at V and 0 bases at J, leaving 1 base unmatched. The CDR3 covers 15 residues. This CDR3 is CASSGGGASYNEQFF. The CDR3 DNA is TGTGCCAGCAGCGGCGGGGGGGCCTCCTACAATGAGCAGTTCTTC.

This clonotype has at least ten counts. The rearrangement joins TRBV7-6 to TRBJ2-2; tentative D call: TRBD2 (5 bases). The V and J ends lost 5 bases and 1 base respectively, with 14 bases between them. This CDR3 comprises 16 residues. Germline CDR1 and CDR2: SGHVS and FNYEAQ. In nucleotides, the CDR3 is TGTGCCAGCAGCCTGACACCTGGAGGGAACACCGGGGAGCTGTTTTTT. Residues: CASSLTPGGNTGELFF.

CDR3 sequence reads: CASSLGFEGTNTEAFF. The CDR3 DNA is TGCGCCAGCAGCTTGGGATTTGAGGGAACGAACACTGAAGCTTTCTTT. The chain couples TRBV5-1 to TRBJ1-1; the D is unclear. Trimming removed 0 bases from V and 1 base from J, with 13 bases in between. Germline loops: CDR1 SGHRS, CDR2 YFSETQ. This CDR3 region has 16 residues. Looking up the rest from reference TRBV5-1 and TRBJ1-1 gives the full variable domain: KAGVTQTPRYLIKTRGQQVTLSCSPISGHRSVSWYQQTPGQGLQFLFEYFSETQRNKGNFPGRFSGRQFSNSRSEMNVSTLELGDSALYLCASSLGFEGTNTEAFFGQGTRLTVV.

J is TRBJ1-3 and V is TRBV4-1; no reliable D call. This CDR3 is 15 amino acids long. Germline V lookup: CDR1 MGHRA, CDR2 YSYEKL. Trimming pared 0 bases from V and 0 bases from J, leaving 6 bases between. The CDR3: CASSQDFISGNTIYF. The CDR3 DNA is TGCGCCAGCAGCCAAGACTTCATCTCTGGAAACACCATATATTTT.

This clonotype occurred many times. The V call is TRBV7-9, the J call TRBJ1-1; no reliable D call. The CDR3 spans 15 residues. Germline V gene lookup returns CDR1 SEHNR and CDR2 FQNEAQ (reference sequence). The ends were cut back, 5 bases at V and 4 bases at J, with 17 bases in the middle. The chain's CDR3 is CASSESSYKGTEAFF. The CDR3 DNA reads as TGTGCCAGCAGCGAATCTTCGTACAAGGGCACTGAAGCTTTCTTT.

There are a few counts of this clonotype. The chain uses TRBV5-1 and TRBJ1-2, with D possibly matching TRBD1 (6 bases). Germline V gives CDR1 SGHRS, CDR2 YFSETQ. Trimming removed 1 base at V and 1 base at J, with 11 bases between. CDR3 length: 15 amino acids. CDR3 amino acids: CASSLSQGINYGYTF. As DNA, the CDR3 is TGCGCCAGCAGCTTGTCGCAGGGGATTAACTATGGCTACACCTTC. Supplemented by reference TRBV5-1 and TRBJ1-2, the full variable domain reads KAGVTQTPRYLIKTRGQQVTLSCSPISGHRSVSWYQQTPGQGLQFLFEYFSETQRNKGNFPGRFSGRQFSNSRSEMNVSTLELGDSALYLCASSLSQGINYGYTFGSGTRLTVV.

This clonotype occurred a few times. This chain uses TRBV7-8 with TRBJ1-2; D possibly corresponds to TRBD1 (5 bases). There are 13 residues in the CDR3. From germline, CDR1 is SGHVS and CDR2 FQNEAQ. Deletions cut 5 bases from V and 1 base from J, with 8 bases between. The CDR3 region is CASSPGRNYGYTF. The CDR3 DNA is TGTGCCAGCAGCCCGGGACGTAACTATGGCTACACCTTC.